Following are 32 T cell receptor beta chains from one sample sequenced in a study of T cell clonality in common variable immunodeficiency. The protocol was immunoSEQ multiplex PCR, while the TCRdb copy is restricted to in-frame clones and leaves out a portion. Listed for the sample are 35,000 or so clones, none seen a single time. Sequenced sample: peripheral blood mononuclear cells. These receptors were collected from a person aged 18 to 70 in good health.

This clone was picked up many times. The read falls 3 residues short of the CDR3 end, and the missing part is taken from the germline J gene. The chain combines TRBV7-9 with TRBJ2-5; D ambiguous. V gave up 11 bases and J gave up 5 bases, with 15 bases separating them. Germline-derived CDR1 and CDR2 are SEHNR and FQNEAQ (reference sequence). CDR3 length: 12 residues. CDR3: CAVSAVWETQYF. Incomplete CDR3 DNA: TGTGCCGTCAGCGCGGTTTGGGAGACC.

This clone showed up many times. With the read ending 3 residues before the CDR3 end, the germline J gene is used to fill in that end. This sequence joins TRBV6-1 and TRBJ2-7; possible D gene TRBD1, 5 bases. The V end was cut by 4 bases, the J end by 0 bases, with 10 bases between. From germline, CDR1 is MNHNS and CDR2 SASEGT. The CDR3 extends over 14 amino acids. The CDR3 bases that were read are TGTGCCAGCAGTGGGACACCTAGCTCCTACGAG. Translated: CASSGTPSSYE. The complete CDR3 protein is CASSGTPSSYEQYF.

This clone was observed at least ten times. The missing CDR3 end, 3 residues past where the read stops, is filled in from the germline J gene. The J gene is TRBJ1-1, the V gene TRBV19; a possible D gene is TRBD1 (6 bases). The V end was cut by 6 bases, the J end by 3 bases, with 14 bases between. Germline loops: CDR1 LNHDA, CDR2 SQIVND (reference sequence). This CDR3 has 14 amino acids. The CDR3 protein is CASRENRVDTEAFF. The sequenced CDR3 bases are TGTGCCAGTAGAGAGAACAGGGTGGACACTGAA.

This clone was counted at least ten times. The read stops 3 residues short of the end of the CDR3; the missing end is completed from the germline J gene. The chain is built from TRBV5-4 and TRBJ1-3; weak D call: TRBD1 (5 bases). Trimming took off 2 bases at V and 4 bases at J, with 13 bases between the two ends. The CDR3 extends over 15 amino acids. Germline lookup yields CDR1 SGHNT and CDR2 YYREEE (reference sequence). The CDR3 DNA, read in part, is TGTGCCAGCAGCTTAGATCAGGGTACCGGAAACACC. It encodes CASSLDQGTGNT. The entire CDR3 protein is CASSLDQGTGNTIYF.

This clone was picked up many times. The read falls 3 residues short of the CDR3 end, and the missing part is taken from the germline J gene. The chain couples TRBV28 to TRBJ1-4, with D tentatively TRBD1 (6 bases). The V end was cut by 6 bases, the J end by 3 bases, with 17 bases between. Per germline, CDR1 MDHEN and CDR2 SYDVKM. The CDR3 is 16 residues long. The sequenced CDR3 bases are TGTGCCAGCAGCTCAATACGACAGGAAGCTAATGAAAAA. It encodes CASSSIRQEANEK. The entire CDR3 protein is CASSSIRQEANEKLFF.

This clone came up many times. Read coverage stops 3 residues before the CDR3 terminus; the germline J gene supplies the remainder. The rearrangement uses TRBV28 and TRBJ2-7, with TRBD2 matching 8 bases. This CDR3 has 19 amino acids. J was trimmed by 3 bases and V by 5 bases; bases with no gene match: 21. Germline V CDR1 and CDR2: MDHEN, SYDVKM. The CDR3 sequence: CASSPSGGAPLILHYEQYF. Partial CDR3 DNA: TGTGCCAGCAGTCCCTCGGGGGGGGCTCCCCTTATCCTACACTACGAG.

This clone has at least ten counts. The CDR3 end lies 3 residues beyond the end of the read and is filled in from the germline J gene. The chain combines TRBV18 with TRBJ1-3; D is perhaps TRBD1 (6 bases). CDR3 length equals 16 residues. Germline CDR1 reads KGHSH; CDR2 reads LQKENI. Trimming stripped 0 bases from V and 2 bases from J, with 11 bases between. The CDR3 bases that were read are TGTGCCAGCTCACCACCCAGGGGCGCCGCTGGAAACACC. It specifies CASSPPRGAAGNT. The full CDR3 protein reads CASSPPRGAAGNTIYF.

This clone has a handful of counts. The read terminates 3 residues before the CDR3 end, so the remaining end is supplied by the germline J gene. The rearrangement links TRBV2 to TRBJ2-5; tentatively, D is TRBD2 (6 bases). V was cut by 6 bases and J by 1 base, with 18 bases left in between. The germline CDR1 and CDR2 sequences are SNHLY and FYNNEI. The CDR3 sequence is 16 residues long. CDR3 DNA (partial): TGTGCCAGCAGCTCCCCCACCGGTAGCGGCCAAGAGACC. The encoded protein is CASSSPTGSGQET. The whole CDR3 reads CASSSPTGSGQETQYF.

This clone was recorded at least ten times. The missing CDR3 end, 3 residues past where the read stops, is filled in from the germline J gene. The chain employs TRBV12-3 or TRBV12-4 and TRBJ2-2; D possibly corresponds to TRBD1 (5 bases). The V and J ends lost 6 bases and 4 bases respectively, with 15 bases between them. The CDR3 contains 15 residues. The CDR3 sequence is CASSQDRGFTGELFF. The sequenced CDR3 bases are TGTGCCAGCAGCCAAGACAGAGGCTTCACCGGGGAG.

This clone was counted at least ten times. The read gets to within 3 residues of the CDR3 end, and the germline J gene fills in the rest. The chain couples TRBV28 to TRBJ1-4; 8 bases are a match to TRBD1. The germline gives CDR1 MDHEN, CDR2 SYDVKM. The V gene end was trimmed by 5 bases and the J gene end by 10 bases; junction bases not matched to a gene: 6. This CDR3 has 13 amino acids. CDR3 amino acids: CASSTGQGGKLFF. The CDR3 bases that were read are TGTGCCAGCAGTACAGGACAGGGAGGAAAA.

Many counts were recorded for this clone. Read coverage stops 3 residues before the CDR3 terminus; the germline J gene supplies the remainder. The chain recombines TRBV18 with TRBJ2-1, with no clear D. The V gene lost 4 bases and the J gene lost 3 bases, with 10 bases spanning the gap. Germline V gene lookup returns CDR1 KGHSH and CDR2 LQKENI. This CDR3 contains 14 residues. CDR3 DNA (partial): TGTGCCAGCTCACTTGACTCTCTCTACAATGAG. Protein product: CASSLDSLYNE. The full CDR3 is CASSLDSLYNEQFF. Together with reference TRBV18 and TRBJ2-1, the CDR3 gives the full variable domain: NAGVMQNPRHLVRRRGQEARLRCSPMKGHSHVYWYRQLPEEGLKFMVYLQKENIIDESGMPKERFSAEFPKEGPSILRIQQVVRGDSAAYFCASSLDSLYNEQFFGPGTRLTVL.

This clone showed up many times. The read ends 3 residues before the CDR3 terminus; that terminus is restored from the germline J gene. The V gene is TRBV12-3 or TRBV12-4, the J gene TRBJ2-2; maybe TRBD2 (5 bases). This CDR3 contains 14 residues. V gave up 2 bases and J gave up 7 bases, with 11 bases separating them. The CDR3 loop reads CASSLLLGIGELFF. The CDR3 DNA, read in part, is TGTGCCAGCAGTTTATTACTAGGGATCGGGGAG.

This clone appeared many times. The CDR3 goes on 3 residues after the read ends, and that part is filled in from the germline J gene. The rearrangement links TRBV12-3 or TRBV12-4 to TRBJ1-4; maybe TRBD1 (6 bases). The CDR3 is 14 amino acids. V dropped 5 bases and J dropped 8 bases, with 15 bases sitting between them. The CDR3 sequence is CASSETGLGEKLFF. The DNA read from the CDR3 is TGTGCCAGCAGTGAAACAGGGTTAGGCGAAAAA.

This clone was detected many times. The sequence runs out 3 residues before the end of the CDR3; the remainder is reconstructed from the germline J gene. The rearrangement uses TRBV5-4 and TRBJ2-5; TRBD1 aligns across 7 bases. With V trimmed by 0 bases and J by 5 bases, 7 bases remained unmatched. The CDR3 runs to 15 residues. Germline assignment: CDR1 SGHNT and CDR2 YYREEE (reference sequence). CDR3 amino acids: CASSLDQGVVETQYF. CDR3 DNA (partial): TGTGCCAGCAGCTTGGACCAGGGGGTCGTGGAGACC.

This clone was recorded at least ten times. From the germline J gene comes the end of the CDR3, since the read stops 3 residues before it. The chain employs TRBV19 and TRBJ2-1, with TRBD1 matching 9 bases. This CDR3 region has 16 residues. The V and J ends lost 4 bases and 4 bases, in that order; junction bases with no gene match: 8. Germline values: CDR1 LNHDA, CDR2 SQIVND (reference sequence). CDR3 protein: CASSTPAQGAYNEQFF. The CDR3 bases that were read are TGTGCCAGTAGTACCCCTGCACAGGGGGCTTACAATGAG.

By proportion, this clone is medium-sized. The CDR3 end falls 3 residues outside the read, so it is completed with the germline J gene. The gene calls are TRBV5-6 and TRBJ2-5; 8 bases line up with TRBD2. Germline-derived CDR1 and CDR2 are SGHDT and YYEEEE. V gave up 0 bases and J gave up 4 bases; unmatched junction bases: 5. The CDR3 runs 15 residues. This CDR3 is CASSLGELAGETQYF. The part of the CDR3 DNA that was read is TGTGCCAGCAGCTTGGGAGAGCTAGCGGGAGAGACC.

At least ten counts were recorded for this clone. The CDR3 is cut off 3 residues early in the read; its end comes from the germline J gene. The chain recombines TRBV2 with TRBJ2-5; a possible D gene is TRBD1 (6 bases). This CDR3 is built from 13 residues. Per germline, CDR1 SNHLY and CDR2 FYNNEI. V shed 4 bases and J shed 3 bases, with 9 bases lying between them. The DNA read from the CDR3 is TGTGCCAGCAGTGTGGACAGAAAAGAGACC. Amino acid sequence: CASSVDRKET. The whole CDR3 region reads CASSVDRKETQYF.

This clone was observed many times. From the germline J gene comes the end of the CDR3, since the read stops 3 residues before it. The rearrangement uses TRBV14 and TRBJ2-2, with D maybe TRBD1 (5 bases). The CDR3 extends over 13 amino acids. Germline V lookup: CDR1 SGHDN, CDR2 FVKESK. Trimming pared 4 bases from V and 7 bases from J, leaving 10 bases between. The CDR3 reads CASSPPGRGELFF. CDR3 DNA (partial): TGTGCCAGCAGCCCCCCAGGGCGCGGGGAG.

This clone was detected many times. The CDR3 sequence: CASSSRQTDTQYF. Partial CDR3 DNA: TGTGCCAGCAGCTCGCGGCAGACAGATACG. This sequence joins TRBV7-2 and TRBJ2-3, with D uncertain. The read gets to within 3 residues of the CDR3 end, and the germline J gene fills in the rest. Germline values: CDR1 SGHTA, CDR2 FQGNSA. V lost 4 bases and J lost 3, with 8 bases in between. The CDR3 has 13 amino acids.

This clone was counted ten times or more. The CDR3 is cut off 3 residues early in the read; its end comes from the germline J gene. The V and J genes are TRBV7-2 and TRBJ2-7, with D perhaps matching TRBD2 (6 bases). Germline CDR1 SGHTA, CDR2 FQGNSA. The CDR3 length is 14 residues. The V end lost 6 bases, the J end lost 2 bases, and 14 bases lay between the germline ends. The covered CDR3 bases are TGTGCCAGCAGTATAGGGACTCCTACCTACGAG. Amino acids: CASSIGTPTYE. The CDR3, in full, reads CASSIGTPTYEQYF. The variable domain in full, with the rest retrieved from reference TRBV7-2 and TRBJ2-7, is GAGVSQSPSNKVTEKGKDVELRCDPISGHTALYWYRQSLGQGLEFLIYFQGNSAPDKSGLPSDRFSAERTGGSVSTLTIQRTQQEDSAVYLCASSIGTPTYEQYFGPGTRLTVT.

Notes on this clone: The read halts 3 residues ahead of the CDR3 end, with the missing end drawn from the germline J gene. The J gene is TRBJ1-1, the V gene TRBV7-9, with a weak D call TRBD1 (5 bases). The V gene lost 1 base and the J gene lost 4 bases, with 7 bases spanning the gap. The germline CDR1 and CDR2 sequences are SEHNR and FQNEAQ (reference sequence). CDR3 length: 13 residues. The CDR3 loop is CASSLERGTEAFF. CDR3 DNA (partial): TGTGCCAGCAGCTTAGAAAGGGGCACTGAA.

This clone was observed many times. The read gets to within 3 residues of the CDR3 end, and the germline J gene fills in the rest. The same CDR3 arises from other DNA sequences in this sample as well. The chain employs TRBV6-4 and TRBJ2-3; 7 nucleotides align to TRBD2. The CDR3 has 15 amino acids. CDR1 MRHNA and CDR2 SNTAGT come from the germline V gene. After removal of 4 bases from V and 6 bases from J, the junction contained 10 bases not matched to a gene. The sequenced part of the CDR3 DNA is TGTGCCAGCAGTGCGGCTAGCGGAAGTGGTGATACG. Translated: CASSAASGSGDT. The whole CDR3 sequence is CASSAASGSGDTQYF.

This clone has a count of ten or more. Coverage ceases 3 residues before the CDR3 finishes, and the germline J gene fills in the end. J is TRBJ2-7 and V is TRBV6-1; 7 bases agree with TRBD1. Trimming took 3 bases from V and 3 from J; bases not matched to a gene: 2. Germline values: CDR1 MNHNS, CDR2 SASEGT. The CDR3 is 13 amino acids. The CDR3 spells CASSEGDSYEQYF. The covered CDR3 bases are TGTGCCAGCAGTGAGGGGGACAGCTACGAG.

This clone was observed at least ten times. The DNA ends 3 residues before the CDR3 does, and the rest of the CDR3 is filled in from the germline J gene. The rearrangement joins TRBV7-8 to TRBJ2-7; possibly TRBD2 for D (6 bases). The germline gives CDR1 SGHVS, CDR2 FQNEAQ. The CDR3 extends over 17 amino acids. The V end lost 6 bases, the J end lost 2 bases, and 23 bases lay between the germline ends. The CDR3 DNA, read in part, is TGTGCCAGCAGTCAAATCCGCCCCGGGGGTGTACCCTACGAG. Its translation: CASSQIRPGGVPYE. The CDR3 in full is CASSQIRPGGVPYEQYF.

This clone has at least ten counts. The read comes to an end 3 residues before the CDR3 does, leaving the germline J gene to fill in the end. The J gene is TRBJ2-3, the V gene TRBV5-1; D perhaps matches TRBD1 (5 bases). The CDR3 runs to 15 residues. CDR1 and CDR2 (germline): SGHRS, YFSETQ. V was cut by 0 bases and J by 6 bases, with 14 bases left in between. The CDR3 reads CASSLAQAVWDTQYF. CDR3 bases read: TGCGCCAGCAGCTTGGCACAGGCCGTTTGGGATACG.

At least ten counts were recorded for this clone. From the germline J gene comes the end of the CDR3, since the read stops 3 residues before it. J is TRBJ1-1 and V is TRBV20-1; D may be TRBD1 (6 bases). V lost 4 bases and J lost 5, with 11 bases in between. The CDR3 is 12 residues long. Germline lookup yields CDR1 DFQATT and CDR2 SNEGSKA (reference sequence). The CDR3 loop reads CSAKEGVTEAFF. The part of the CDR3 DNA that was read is TGCAGTGCTAAGGAGGGGGTGACTGAA.

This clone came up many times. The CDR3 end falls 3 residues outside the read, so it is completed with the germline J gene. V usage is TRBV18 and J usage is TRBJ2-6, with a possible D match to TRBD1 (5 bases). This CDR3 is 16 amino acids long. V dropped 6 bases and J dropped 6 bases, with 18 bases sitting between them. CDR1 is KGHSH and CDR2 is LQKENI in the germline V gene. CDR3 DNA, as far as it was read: TGTGCCAGCTCGTCAGATTCAGGGCTCGTGGCCAACGTC. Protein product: CASSSDSGLVANV. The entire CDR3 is CASSSDSGLVANVLTF.

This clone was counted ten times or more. Partial CDR3 DNA: TGTGCCAGCAGTTTTCTATCTCCCTACGAG. Amino acid sequence: CASSFLSPYE. The whole CDR3 protein is CASSFLSPYEQYF. This chain connects TRBV12-3 or TRBV12-4 to TRBJ2-7; D unresolved. The CDR3 goes on 3 residues after the read ends, and that part is filled in from the germline J gene. Trimming stripped 3 bases from V and 2 bases from J, with 8 bases between. The CDR3 has 13 amino acids.

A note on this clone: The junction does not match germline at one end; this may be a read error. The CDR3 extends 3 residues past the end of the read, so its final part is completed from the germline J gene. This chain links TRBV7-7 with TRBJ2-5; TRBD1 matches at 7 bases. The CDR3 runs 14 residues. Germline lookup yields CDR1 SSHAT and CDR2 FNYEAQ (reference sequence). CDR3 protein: CASSLSTGVGTQYF. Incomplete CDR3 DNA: TGTGCTAGCAGCTTATCAACAGGGGTAGGGACC.

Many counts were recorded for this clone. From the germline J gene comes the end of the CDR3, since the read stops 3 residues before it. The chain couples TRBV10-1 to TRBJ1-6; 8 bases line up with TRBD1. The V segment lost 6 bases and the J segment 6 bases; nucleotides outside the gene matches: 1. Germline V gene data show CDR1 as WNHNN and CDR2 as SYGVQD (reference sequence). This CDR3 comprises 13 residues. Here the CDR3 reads CASSGQGNSPLHF. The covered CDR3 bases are TGCGCCAGCAGCGGACAGGGTAATTCACCC.

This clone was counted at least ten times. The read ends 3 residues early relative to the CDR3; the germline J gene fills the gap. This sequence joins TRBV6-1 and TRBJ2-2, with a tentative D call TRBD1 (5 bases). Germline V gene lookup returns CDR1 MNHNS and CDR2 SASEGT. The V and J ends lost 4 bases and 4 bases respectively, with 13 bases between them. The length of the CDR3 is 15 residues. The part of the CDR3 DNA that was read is TGTGCCAGCAGTGGACAGCTACCAGGCACCGGGGAG. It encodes CASSGQLPGTGE. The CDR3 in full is CASSGQLPGTGELFF.

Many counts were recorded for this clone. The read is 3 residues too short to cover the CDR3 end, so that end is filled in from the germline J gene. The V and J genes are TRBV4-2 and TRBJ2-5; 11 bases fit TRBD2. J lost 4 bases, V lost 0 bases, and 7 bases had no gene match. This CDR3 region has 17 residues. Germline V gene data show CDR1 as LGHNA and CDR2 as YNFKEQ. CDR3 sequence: CASSQDIAGGPGETQYF. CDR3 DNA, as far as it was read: TGTGCCAGCAGCCAAGATATAGCGGGAGGGCCAGGAGAGACC.